The rows below give T cell receptor beta chains drawn from one sample of a study of Graves' ophthalmopathy and Graves' hyperthyroidism. Using its own MiXCR run on the multiplex PCR reads, TCRdb lists one record per CDR3 protein. The profile shows hundreds of thousands of distinct CDR3 sequences, 20% to 25% of them singletons. Source material: peripheral blood. These receptors were collected from a woman between 18 and 29 years old with stable Graves' hyperthyroidism. Some clones in this sample may be carry-over from other donors' samples. Each CDR3 is given with its conserved first and last residue. A D gene is named only where the DNA matches it firmly. A row's size may be missing; if present it is once, few, many or a size class.

j_call v_call d_call clone_size cdr3_nt cdr3_aa
TRBJ2-2 TRBV5-1 TRBD2 few TGCGCCAGCAGCACTACGACTAGCGGGGGCCTGAACACCGGGGAGCTGTTTTTT CASSTTTSGGLNTGELFF
TRBJ1-5 TRBV12-3/TRBV12-4 - many TGTGCCAGCAGAACCGACCTGGTGGGCAATCAGCCCCAGCATTTT CASRTDLVGNQPQHF
TRBJ1-1 TRBV6-5 - many TGTGCCAGCAGTTACTCGACGTGGGGGTTGAACACTGAAGCTTTCTTT CASSYSTWGLNTEAFF
TRBJ2-7 TRBV15 TRBD2 many TGTGCCACCAGCAGAGGGACTAGCGGGAACTACGAGCAGTACTTC CATSRGTSGNYEQYF
TRBJ2-2 TRBV7-3 TRBD1 - TGTGCCAGCAGCCTACAGGGGACGAACACCAGGGAGCTGTTTTTT CASSLQGTNTRELFF
TRBJ2-7 TRBV29-1 - many TGCAGCGTACGACACGGGTCCTACGAGCAGTACTTC CSVRHGSYEQYF
TRBJ2-7 TRBV19 - - TGTGCCAGTAGTCAAACCCCGGAACGGAACGAGCAGTACTTC CASSQTPERNEQYF
TRBJ2-7 TRBV11-2 TRBD2 few TGTGCCAGCAGCTTGGGAGGGTACGAGGGGTTTGACTACGAGCAGTACTTC CASSLGGYEGFDYEQYF
TRBJ1-5 TRBV6-1 TRBD1 - TGTGCCAGCAGTCCGTTCACAGGGGGAAGCCAGCCCCAGCATTTT CASSPFTGGSQPQHF
TRBJ1-2 TRBV12-3/TRBV12-4 - - TGTGCCAGCAGTCTTCACAGGTCTAGTCTCTATGGCTACACCTTC CASSLHRSSLYGYTF
TRBJ1-2 TRBV27 - few TGTGCCAGCAGTTTAGCAGGGACGGCTGGCTGCACCTTC CASSLAGTAGCTF
TRBJ1-5 TRBV15 - many TGTGCCACCAGCACACCAGGTAGCGGTCAGCCCCAGCATTTT CATSTPGSGQPQHF
TRBJ2-7 TRBV6-5 - many TGTGCCAGCAGTTACTCGGGGACCTACGAGCAGTACTTC CASSYSGTYEQYF
TRBJ1-5 TRBV10-3 - - TGTGCCACTAAAGGTGGGGTACGAGGCAGCAATCAGCCCCAGCATTTT CATKGGVRGSNQPQHF
TRBJ2-4 TRBV5-1 - many TGCGCCAGCAGCTATCTGCCAACGCAGGGATCAGTAGACATTCAGTACTTC CASSYLPTQGSVDIQYF
TRBJ2-2 TRBV19 - - TGTGCCAGTAGTGGACCGCGCCGGGGAACCGGGGAGCTGTTTTTT CASSGPRRGTGELFF
TRBJ1-1 TRBV20-1 - many TGCAGTGCCGCGACAGACGGGGTGCAAGCTTTCTTT CSAATDGVQAFF
TRBJ1-1 TRBV11-2 - many TGTGCCAGCCCCAGGAATCAGGGACTTTATGGTACTGAAGCTTTCTTT CASPRNQGLYGTEAFF
TRBJ2-4 TRBV7-2 - many TGTGCCAGCAGCTTAGTGTCCAGCGAGGACATTCAGTACTTC CASSLVSSEDIQYF
TRBJ2-6 TRBV6-5 - many TGTGCCAGCAGTTACTCGGGTTTCTCTGGGGCCAACGTCCTGACTTTC CASSYSGFSGANVLTF
TRBJ2-4 TRBV20-1 - few TGCAGGCCGTTGGGGGGTGGGGGCATTAAGTACTTC CRPLGGGGIKYF
TRBJ1-1 TRBV6-5 - many TGTGCCAGCAGTTACCAAGGGTCCCACGCCGAAGCTTTCTTT CASSYQGSHAEAFF
TRBJ2-7 TRBV6-5 TRBD1 many TGTGCCAGCAGTTACGATGGGACAGGGGGCCTCGAGCAGTACTTC CASSYDGTGGLEQYF
TRBJ1-1 TRBV6-1 TRBD1 few TGTGCCAGCAGCTGGACCACAGGGGGCGCGGGTGAAGCTTTCTTT CASSWTTGGAGEAFF
TRBJ1-2 TRBV28 TRBD1 many TGTGCCAGCAGCAGGATCCCGGGACAGGCCTATGGCTACACCTTC CASSRIPGQAYGYTF
TRBJ1-5 TRBV20-1 - many TGCAGTGCTAAACAGGGAAATCAGCCCCAGCATTTT CSAKQGNQPQHF
TRBJ2-7 TRBV10-2 TRBD1 - TGCGCCAGCAGTGGGGGGACAGGGAAAATCGAGCAGTACTTC CASSGGTGKIEQYF
TRBJ2-7 TRBV27 TRBD2 - TGTGCCAGCAGTCCACTAGGCGGGGGGGCTTCCGAGCAGTACTTC CASSPLGGGASEQYF
TRBJ1-2 TRBV19 - many TGTGCCAGTAGTATAGGGGACGGTACTAACTATGGCTACACCTTC CASSIGDGTNYGYTF
TRBJ2-6 TRBV11-2 - - TGTGCCAGCAGCTTGTCAGGGAGGTCTGGGGCCAACGTCCTGACTTTC CASSLSGRSGANVLTF
TRBJ1-6 TRBV13 - many TGTGCCAGCAGCCCCACCCCTCCGTCCCGAGCCCTCCACTTT CASSPTPPSRALHF
TRBJ1-3 TRBV30 - - TGTGCCTGGAGTCCCTCGGGACAAAACACCATATATTTT CAWSPSGQNTIYF
TRBJ2-5 TRBV10-3 TRBD2 many TGTGCCATCAGACTAGCGGGAGCAGGGACCCAGTACTTC CAIRLAGAGTQYF
TRBJ1-5 TRBV18 - - TGTGCCAGCTCACCAAAGGGTTCCAGCAATCAGCCCCAGCATTTT CASSPKGSSNQPQHF
TRBJ2-4 TRBV12-3/TRBV12-4 - - TGTGCCAGCAGTTTTCGGGGAATCGTCAAAAACATTCAGTACTTC CASSFRGIVKNIQYF
TRBJ2-7 TRBV14 - - TGTGCCAGCAGCCCGTTTGTCGGAGGTACCAAGCAGTACTTC CASSPFVGGTKQYF
TRBJ2-2 TRBV28 - once TGTGCCAGCCTCGACTACCTCATTCAGGGTAATGCCGGGGAGCTGTTTTTT CASLDYLIQGNAGELFF
TRBJ2-2 TRBV19 - many TGTGCCAGCAAAGGGGGAGCGGACACCGGGGAGCTGTTTTTT CASKGGADTGELFF
TRBJ2-7 TRBV3-1 TRBD1 many TGTGCCAGCAGCAAACCCGGGACAGCCACCTACGAGCAGTACTTC CASSKPGTATYEQYF
TRBJ1-1 TRBV12-5 - - TGTGCTAGTGCCACCTCCCGAGGGGCTTTCTTT CASATSRGAFF
TRBJ1-1 TRBV12-3/TRBV12-4 - many TGTGCCAGCACCCCCGAGGGGAGCAACACTGAAGCTTTCTTT CASTPEGSNTEAFF
TRBJ1-2 TRBV2 - many TGTGCCAGCAGCCGAGGGGAAAACTATGGCTACACCTTC CASSRGENYGYTF
TRBJ1-2 TRBV20-1 TRBD1 many TGCAGTGCCACGGACAGGGGAATCTATGGCTACACCTTC CSATDRGIYGYTF
TRBJ2-5 TRBV2 TRBD2 few TGTGCCAGCAAACAGACTAGCGGGAGGGCGGAGACCCAGTACTTC CASKQTSGRAETQYF
TRBJ1-1 TRBV30 - - TGTGCCTGGAGTCCGGGTACTGAAGCTTTCTTT CAWSPGTEAFF
TRBJ1-6 TRBV12-3/TRBV12-4 - many TGTGCCAGCAGTTTAGCGCTGGTTTCACCCCTCCACTTT CASSLALVSPLHF
TRBJ1-1 TRBV3-1 - - TGTGCCAGCAGCCAGGAAGCTGAAGCTTTCTTT CASSQEAEAFF
TRBJ2-5 TRBV20-1 TRBD1 many TGCAGTGCCGCCCGAGGGACAGACCCTCAAGAGACCCAGTACTTC CSAARGTDPQETQYF
TRBJ2-2 TRBV30 - many TGTGCCTGGAGTCTGGGAAACACCGGGGAGCTGTTTTTT CAWSLGNTGELFF
TRBJ2-5 TRBV11-1 - many TGTGCCAGCAGCTTAGGCCTAGTGGTCAGCGGACAAGAGACCCAGTACTTC CASSLGLVVSGQETQYF
TRBJ2-7 TRBV9 TRBD1 many TGTGCCAGTGGGCGAGGGGGACAGGGCTACGAGCAGTACTTC CASGRGGQGYEQYF
TRBJ1-2 TRBV2 - - TGTGCCAGCAGTGCCATAACAGGGAACTATGGCTACACCTTC CASSAITGNYGYTF
TRBJ1-1 TRBV6-1 - - TGTGCCAGCAGAGGGGCCGGGGGGCAGGACACTGAAGCTTTCTTT CASRGAGGQDTEAFF
TRBJ1-2 TRBV5-1 TRBD1 once TGCGCCATCAGCTTGGGGACAGGGGCATATGGCTACACCTTC CAISLGTGAYGYTF
TRBJ2-5 TRBV20-1 TRBD1 many TGCAGTGCAATCGGGACAGGGGAGACCCAGTACTTC CSAIGTGETQYF